The 15 T cell receptor beta chains below come from one sample, sequenced in a study of tumor-infiltrating lymphocytes in primary liver carcinoma. A primer in the constant region served to generate TCR beta cDNA from 450 to 650 ng of total RNA. Slightly modified ARM-PCR with three nested multiplex PCR rounds yielded TCR beta libraries. A C-beta reverse primer was combined with TRBV1-TRBV30 forward primers in the first two PCR rounds, and each round had around 11 cycles. Each CDR3 protein is one row after TCRdb ran MiXCR on the multiplex PCR reads. The sample contains under 150,000 distinct CDR3 sequences, approximately 68% of which appear only once. Bulk tissue was left unsorted, and RNA and DNA were co-extracted from 20-30 mg of it. The sequencing input was tumor-adjacent normal liver tissue. These receptors were taken from a woman in her sixties with primary liver carcinoma and hepatitis B virus infection.

With respect to this clonotype: A read error may explain this, as a much larger clone is one base away. This chain joins TRBV4-2 and TRBJ1-4, with D maybe TRBD1 (5 bases). There are 14 residues in the CDR3. Per germline, CDR1 LGHNA and CDR2 YNFKEQ. Trimming took 4 bases from V and 8 from J, leaving 14 bases between them. The CDR3 loop is CASSLLRGREKLFF. CDR3 in DNA: TGTGCCAGCAGCCTTTTGAGGGGTAGGGAAAAACTGTTTTTT.

Of note for this clonotype: The CDR3 end shows no conserved phenylalanine or tryptophan, and so a read error is likely. The V call is TRBV4-1, the J call TRBJ2-7; D uncertain. CDR3 size: 16 residues. V was cut by 0 bases and J by 0 bases, with 12 bases left in between. CDR1 and CDR2 (germline): MGHRA, YSYEKL. The CDR3 bases are TGCGCCAGCAGCCAAGAGTTTTCGGTAAGCTCCTACGAGCAGTACTAC. Translating gives CASSQEFSVSSYEQYY.

Comments on this clonotype: A much larger clone sits a single nucleotide away, making a read error possible. The chain combines TRBV7-9 with TRBJ2-2, with D possibly called TRBD1 or TRBD2 (6 bases each). The V and J ends lost 4 bases and 1 base respectively, with 13 bases between them. Germline lookup yields CDR1 SEHNR and CDR2 FQNEAQ (reference sequence). CDR3 length: 16 residues. CDR3 in DNA: TGTGCCAGCAGCTCACGTGGGGGGCAGAACACCGGGGAGCTGTTTTTT. Protein sequence: CASSSRGGQNTGELFF.

Comment on this clonotype: In this CDR3 the conserved last residue, phenylalanine or tryptophan, is missing, so a read error is likely. The chain joins TRBV11-2 to TRBJ1-2, with 8 bases fitting TRBD1. The CDR3 loop spans 17 amino acids. The trim removed 1 base at V and 5 bases at J, leaving 12 bases unmatched. CDR1 SGHAT and CDR2 FQNNGV come from the germline V gene. The DNA for the CDR3 is TGTGCCAGCAGCTTAGCAAGGCGCAGGGACAGGAGATATGGCTACACCTTG. It encodes CASSLARRRDRRYGYTL.

As regards this clonotype: A much larger clone sits a single nucleotide away, making a read error possible. The V and J genes are TRBV28 and TRBJ2-7; perhaps TRBD1 as D (5 bases). This CDR3 comprises 15 residues. The V and J ends lost 1 base and 2 bases respectively, with 12 bases between them. Germline CDR1 MDHEN, CDR2 SYDVKM. CDR3: CASSLLVSGPYEQYF. CDR3 bases: TGTGCCAGCAGTTTATTGGTGTCAGGGCCCTACGAGCAGTACTTC. Based on the CDR3 plus reference TRBV28 and TRBJ2-7, the full variable domain is DVKVTQSSRYLVKRTGEKVFLECVQDMDHENMFWYRQDPGLGLRLIYFSYDVKMKEKGDIPEGYSVSREKKERFSLILESASTNQTSMYLCASSLLVSGPYEQYFGPGTRLTVT.

This clonotype appeared once. This may come from a read error, since a much larger clone is one base off. The chain uses TRBV5-1 and TRBJ1-1; a weak D match, TRBD1 (5 bases). The V gene lost 3 bases and the J gene lost 5 bases, with 14 bases spanning the gap. CDR3 length: 14 residues. Per germline, CDR1 SGHRS and CDR2 YFSETQ. The CDR3 DNA is TGCGCCAGCAGCTCACGGACAACGAAGACTGAAGCTTTCTTT. Its protein product is CASSSRTTKTEAFF.

Concerning this clonotype itself: Given a much more abundant clone one base away, this may be a read error. V and J are TRBV5-6 and TRBJ2-5; unclear D gene. This CDR3 region has 11 residues. The V gene lost 1 base and the J gene lost 9 bases, with 7 bases spanning the gap. CDR1 is SGHDT, CDR2 YYEEEE, per germline. The CDR3 coding sequence is TGTGCCAGCAGCTTGTTTGAGGCCCAGTACTTC. This translates into CASSLFEAQYF.

The gene calls are TRBV19 and TRBJ2-1; weak D call: TRBD2 (5 bases). V was trimmed by 6 bases and J by 2 bases, leaving 17 bases between them. This CDR3 region has 16 residues. Per the germline V gene, CDR1 is LNHDA and CDR2 is SQIVND (reference sequence). The CDR3 reads CASSPRGFSPYNEQFF. DNA for the CDR3: TGTGCCAGTAGCCCCCGAGGGTTTTCGCCCTACAATGAGCAGTTCTTC.

Note on this clonotype: One end of the junction varies from germline; a read error may be responsible. The J gene is TRBJ2-7, the V gene TRBV11-2; D remains ambiguous. The last part of the DNA fits TRBJ2-1 better; the J call may be wrong. The CDR3 runs to 15 residues. The germline V gene encodes CDR1 SGHAT and CDR2 FQNNGV. The CDR3 nucleotides are TGTGCCCGCAGCCCCCAAAGCGTACGCGCTGGCGAGCAGTTCTTC. This encodes CARSPQSVRAGEQFF.

This clonotype was picked up many times. The chain joins TRBV5-1 to TRBJ1-1; D gene uncertain. This CDR3 is 15 amino acids long. CDR1 is SGHRS, CDR2 YFSETQ, per germline. V lost 3 bases and J 1 base, leaving 13 bases between the germline ends. DNA for the CDR3: TGCGCCAGCAGCTACCGATATACGGGGAACACTGAAGCTTTCTTT. Its protein is CASSYRYTGNTEAFF.

This clonotype was observed at least ten times. The chain links TRBV28 to TRBJ1-2; 11 bases are a match to TRBD1. The ends lost 4 bases at V and 8 bases at J; junction bases unmatched: 9. CDR1 is MDHEN and CDR2 is SYDVKM in the germline V gene. This CDR3 contains 15 residues. The CDR3 sequence is CASSYKDRGQLGYTF. In DNA form, the CDR3 reads TGTGCCAGCAGTTATAAGGACAGGGGGCAATTAGGCTACACCTTC.

The chain combines TRBV11-2 with TRBJ2-1; the D is unclear. Between the trimmed V and J ends, which lost 5 bases and 8 bases, there was a span of 10 bases. CDR1 is SGHAT, CDR2 FQNNGV, per germline. This CDR3 is 12 amino acids long. For the CDR3, the DNA is TGTGCCAGCAGCCGGCCAGAGGATGAGCAGTTCTTC. Translation gives CASSRPEDEQFF.

The table lists this clonotype with a count of one. A much larger clone is a single base away; this may be a read error. The V gene is TRBV5-6, the J gene TRBJ2-5; D call uncertain. Germline CDR1 and CDR2: SGHDT and YYEEEE. This CDR3 comprises 11 residues. As DNA, the CDR3 is TGTGCCGGCAGCTTGTTTGAGACCCAGAACTTC. Translated, it gives CAGSLFETQNF.

Points on this clonotype: Compared with germline, one end of the junction differs, possibly owing to a read error. The CDR3 nucleotides read TGTTCCAGTAGGTATGGAGGCGGGGAGCTGTTTTTT. Amino acids: CSSRYGGGELFF. The chain joins TRBV19 to TRBJ2-2; D might be TRBD2 (5 bases). The V gene's germline CDR1 is LNHDA and CDR2 SQIVND (reference sequence). The CDR3 has 12 amino acids.

For this clonotype: A junction end diverges from the germline sequence, so it may reflect a read error. The J gene is TRBJ1-2, the V gene TRBV4-1, with TRBD1 as a possible D gene (6 bases). CDR3 length: 14 amino acids. Germline V CDR1 and CDR2: MGHRA, YSYEKL. This CDR3 reads CASSQEGVSYAYTF. CDR3 in DNA: TGTGCCAGCAGCCAAGAGGGGGTTAGCTATGCCTACACCTTC.